The 9 T cell receptor beta chains below were found in one sample sequenced in a study of OX40 agonist ivuxolimab in advanced cancers. Produced via immunoSEQ multiplex PCR; TCRdb's table is partial and in-frame only. The profile shows 35,000 to 45,000 clones, 60% to 85% of them singletons. The specimen was CD4+ or CD8+ T cells sorted from blood, collected in a trial of the OX40 agonist ivuxolimab. Source of these receptors: an adult with an advanced solid tumor such as melanoma, head and neck, liver or kidney cancer.

This clone has just a few counts. The chain employs TRBV30 and TRBJ1-2; 8 nucleotides line up with TRBD1. Germline CDR1 reads GTSNPN; CDR2 reads SVGIG (reference sequence). There are 15 residues in the CDR3. The ends lost 3 bases at V and 0 bases at J; junction bases unmatched: 6. As DNA, the CDR3 is TGTGCCTGGAGCGATTACAGGGGGTCTAACTATGGCTACACCTTC. Translated: CAWSDYRGSNYGYTF.

The rearrangement links TRBV5-4 to TRBJ2-1; the match to TRBD2 covers 11 bases. Germline values: CDR1 SGHNT, CDR2 YYREEE (reference sequence). J gave up 0 bases and V 4 bases, and 9 bases lay outside the gene matches. CDR3 size: 18 residues. The DNA for the CDR3 is TGTGCCAGCAGCGCCCCGGGACTAGCGGTTAGCTCCTACAATGAGCAGTTCTTC. It is translated as CASSAPGLAVSSYNEQFF.

The chain recombines TRBV5-1 with TRBJ1-2; perhaps TRBD1 as D (6 bases). The CDR3 has 15 residues. Germline V gene data show CDR1 as SGHRS and CDR2 as YFSETQ. Trimming left V 4 bases short and J 5 bases short, with 18 bases between. The chain's CDR3 is CASSQSLGQGYGYTF. DNA for the CDR3: TGCGCCAGCAGCCAGTCCCTGGGCCAGGGGTATGGCTACACCTTC.

The V and J genes are TRBV28 and TRBJ1-4; 10 positions agree with TRBD1. The germline V gene encodes CDR1 MDHEN and CDR2 SYDVKM. This CDR3 is built from 15 residues. V dropped 6 bases and J dropped 8; count of bases not matched to a gene: 9. CDR3 sequence: CASRIGDRGYEKLFF. The CDR3 coding sequence is TGTGCCAGCAGGATAGGGGACAGGGGATACGAAAAACTGTTTTTT.

The chain uses TRBV2 and TRBJ2-7; tentatively, D is TRBD2 (6 bases). From germline, CDR1 is SNHLY and CDR2 FYNNEI. V gave up 1 base and J gave up 2 bases, with 12 bases separating them. This CDR3 has 15 residues. The CDR3 region is CASSEEGGVTYEQYF. DNA of the CDR3: TGTGCCAGCAGTGAAGAAGGCGGGGTAACCTACGAGCAGTACTTC.

The chain combines TRBV10-3 with TRBJ1-2, with D maybe TRBD1 (6 bases). Between the trimmed V and J ends, which lost 8 bases and 4 bases, there was a span of 17 bases. The CDR3 is made up of 14 amino acids. In germline, CDR1 is ENHRY, CDR2 SYGVKD. CDR3 nucleotides: TGTGCCATCCAAGATGCTGGGGGCAGCTATGGCTACACCTTC. Translating it yields CAIQDAGGSYGYTF.

The rearrangement joins TRBV27 to TRBJ1-5; the D is unclear. Trimming left V 3 bases short and J 7 bases short, with 10 bases between. CDR1 is MNHEY and CDR2 is SMNVEV in the germline V gene (reference sequence). The CDR3 runs to 13 residues. This CDR3 reads CASSLNTKQPQHF. The CDR3 DNA reads as TGTGCCAGCAGTTTGAACACGAAGCAGCCCCAGCATTTT.

This chain connects TRBV7-9 to TRBJ1-1; no firm D call. The germline gives CDR1 SEHNR, CDR2 FQNEAQ (reference sequence). The germline V and J ends were trimmed by 5 bases and 0 bases, with 7 bases remaining between them. CDR3 length equals 13 residues. In DNA, the CDR3 is TGTGCCAGCAGCCAGACGGTGAACACTGAAGCTTTCTTT. Amino acids: CASSQTVNTEAFF.

The rearrangement uses TRBV10-1 and TRBJ2-5, with 7 bases that match TRBD1. The germline CDR1 and CDR2 sequences are WNHNN and SYGVQD (reference sequence). The CDR3 covers 13 residues. V shed 6 bases and J 5 bases; nucleotides not matched to a gene: 6. The CDR3 is CASSRQGGETQYF. CDR3 bases: TGCGCCAGCAGCAGACAGGGCGGCGAGACCCAGTACTTC.